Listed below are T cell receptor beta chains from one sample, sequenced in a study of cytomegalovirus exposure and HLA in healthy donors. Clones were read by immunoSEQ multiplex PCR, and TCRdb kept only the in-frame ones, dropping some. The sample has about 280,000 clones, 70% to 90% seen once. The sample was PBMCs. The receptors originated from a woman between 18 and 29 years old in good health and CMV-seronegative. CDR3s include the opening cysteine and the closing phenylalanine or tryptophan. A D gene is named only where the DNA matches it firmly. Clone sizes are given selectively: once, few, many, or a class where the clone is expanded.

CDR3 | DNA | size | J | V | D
CASSLEGQEHF | TGTGCCAGCAGCTTAGAGGGACAGGAACATTTT | NA | TRBJ1-3 | TRBV7-9 | TRBD1
CASSVGTGGPYEQYF | TGCGCCAGCAGCGTTGGGACAGGGGGTCCCTACGAGCAGTACTTC | NA | TRBJ2-7 | TRBV5-1 | TRBD1
CAWSVGLAVNEQFF | TGTGCCTGGAGTGTAGGTCTAGCGGTCAATGAGCAGTTCTTC | NA | TRBJ2-1 | TRBV30 | TRBD2
CASSPSRGRLGETQYF | TGTGCCAGCAGTCCCTCTCGCGGGAGGCTCGGAGAGACCCAGTACTTC | NA | TRBJ2-5 | TRBV27 | TRBD2
CASSLVLEEQYF | TGTGCCAGCAGCTTAGTATTAGAGGAGCAGTACTTC | NA | TRBJ2-7 | TRBV7-6 | NA
CASSIYGSTDTQYF | TGTGCCAGTAGTATATACGGGAGTACAGATACGCAGTATTTT | NA | TRBJ2-3 | TRBV19 | NA
CAISERQGNYGYTF | TGTGCCATCAGTGAACGGCAGGGGAACTATGGCTACACCTTC | NA | TRBJ1-2 | TRBV10-3 | NA
CASRDRQGGSPLHF | TGTGCCAGCAGAGATCGGCAAGGCGGTTCACCCCTCCACTTT | few | TRBJ1-6 | TRBV2 | NA
CASSGGLAGSNGELFF | TGTGCCAGCTCCGGGGGACTAGCGGGGTCTAACGGGGAGCTGTTTTTT | NA | TRBJ2-2 | TRBV28 | TRBD2
CASSLGTRETQYF | TGTGCCAGCAGCTTAGGAACGAGAGAGACCCAGTACTTC | NA | TRBJ2-5 | TRBV11-2 | NA
CASSLSSGYTF | TGTGCCAGCAGTTTAAGTAGTGGCTACACCTTC | NA | TRBJ1-2 | TRBV28 | NA
CASSKLAGPSEDTQYF | TGTGCCAGCAGCAAACTAGCGGGACCGAGTGAAGATACGCAGTATTTT | NA | TRBJ2-3 | TRBV5-4 | TRBD2
CASSAKSGLYNEQFF | TGTGCCAGCAGTGCTAAATCGGGACTTTACAATGAGCAGTTCTTC | NA | TRBJ2-1 | TRBV25-1 | NA
CASSGRTGLYNEQFF | TGTGCCAGTAGTGGCAGGACAGGGTTGTACAATGAGCAGTTCTTC | NA | TRBJ2-1 | TRBV19 | TRBD1
CASSCGSSYEQYF | TGCGCCAGCAGCTGCGGGAGCTCCTACGAGCAGTACTTC | NA | TRBJ2-7 | TRBV23-1 | TRBD2
CAWTVGGNEQYF | TGTGCCTGGACCGTCGGAGGGAACGAGCAGTACTTC | NA | TRBJ2-7 | TRBV30 | NA